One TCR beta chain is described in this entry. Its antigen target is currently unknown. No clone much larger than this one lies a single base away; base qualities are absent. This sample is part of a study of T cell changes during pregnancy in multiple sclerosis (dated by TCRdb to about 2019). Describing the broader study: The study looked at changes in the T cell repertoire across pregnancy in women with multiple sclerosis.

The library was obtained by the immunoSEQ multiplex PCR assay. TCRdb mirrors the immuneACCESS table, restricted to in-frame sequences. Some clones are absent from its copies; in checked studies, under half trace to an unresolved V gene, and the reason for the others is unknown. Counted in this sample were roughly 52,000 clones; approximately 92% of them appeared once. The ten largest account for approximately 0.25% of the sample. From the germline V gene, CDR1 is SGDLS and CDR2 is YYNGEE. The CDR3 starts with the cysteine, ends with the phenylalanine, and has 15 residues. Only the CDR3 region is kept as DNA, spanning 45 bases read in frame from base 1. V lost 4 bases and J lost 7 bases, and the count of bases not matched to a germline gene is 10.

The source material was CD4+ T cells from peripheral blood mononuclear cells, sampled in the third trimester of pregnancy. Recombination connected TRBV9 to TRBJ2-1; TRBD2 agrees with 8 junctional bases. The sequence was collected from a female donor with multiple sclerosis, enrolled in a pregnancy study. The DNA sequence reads TGTGCCAGCAGCCCCCTGGTAGCGGGGAATAATGAGCAGTTCTTC. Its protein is CASSPLVAGNNEQFF.